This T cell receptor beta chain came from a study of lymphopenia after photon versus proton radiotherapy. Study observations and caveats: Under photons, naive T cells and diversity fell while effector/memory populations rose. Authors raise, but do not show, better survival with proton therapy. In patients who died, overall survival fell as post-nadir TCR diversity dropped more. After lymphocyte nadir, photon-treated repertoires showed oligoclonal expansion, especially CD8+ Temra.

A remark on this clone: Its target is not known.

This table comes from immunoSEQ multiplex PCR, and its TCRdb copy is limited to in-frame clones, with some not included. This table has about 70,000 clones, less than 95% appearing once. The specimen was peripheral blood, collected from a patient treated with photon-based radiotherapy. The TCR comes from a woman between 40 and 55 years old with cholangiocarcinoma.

CDR3 loop: CASSYLLVVGDEQYF. In DNA, the CDR3 is TGTGCCAGCAGCTACCTACTAGTAGTGGGCGACGAGCAGTACTTC. The V gene is TRBV7-8, the J gene TRBJ2-7, with a weak D call TRBD2 (5 bases). The V gene lost 4 bases and the J gene lost 5 bases, with 18 bases spanning the gap. This CDR3 region has 15 residues. The V gene's germline CDR1 is SGHVS and CDR2 FQNEAQ. The variable domain in full, completed from reference TRBV7-8 and TRBJ2-7, reads GAGVSQSPRYKVAKRGQDVALRCDPISGHVSLFWYQQALGQGPEFLTYFQNEAQLDKSGLPSDRFFAERPEGSVSTLKIQRTQQEDSAVYLCASSYLLVVGDEQYFGPGTRLTVT.